Listed below are T cell receptor beta chains from one sample, sequenced in a study of blood T cell repertoires in COVID-19. Sequencing was performed with immunoSEQ multiplex PCR; in TCRdb, only in-frame clones are kept and a portion is missing. The sample yields roughly 200,000 clones, around 80% seen once. Sequences were obtained from peripheral blood. The origin of the receptors is a woman aged 80 or older with active or convalescent COVID-19. The conserved cysteine and the conserved F or W are not part of the CDR3 here.

V	J	CDR3
TRBV4-1	TRBJ1-5	ASSRDLAGPVQPQH
TRBV12-3/TRBV12-4	TRBJ2-2	ASRGLNTGELF
TRBV20-1	TRBJ2-7	SASPDTIYEQY
TRBV5-1	TRBJ1-1	ASSLSPTAMNTEAF
TRBV6-5	TRBJ1-1	ASSSLTEAF
TRBV5-1	TRBJ1-4	ASSPMTGTENEKLF
TRBV7-6	TRBJ1-4	ASSLGQGGEKLF
TRBV3-1/TRBV3-2	TRBJ2-1	ASSQAAGGRTKSSYNEQF
TRBV5-1	TRBJ2-7	ASSSDRPTAYEQY
TRBV9	TRBJ2-3	ASSPHRSAGTDTQY
TRBV11-2	TRBJ2-7	ASSPTGSRGDEQY
TRBV6-5	TRBJ1-4	ASRPGRREKLF
TRBV4-2	TRBJ2-1	ASSQDPSSYNEQF
TRBV5-6	TRBJ2-2	ASSFEQGYTGELF
TRBV7-9	TRBJ2-3	ASSFAGTGVGTDTQY
TRBV9	TRBJ2-1	ASSVEGLAPQDEQF
TRBV18	TRBJ1-6	ASSTGTGGNSPLH
TRBV7-8	TRBJ2-3	ASSPGFGEGGTDTQY
TRBV9	TRBJ2-3	ASANRGGPDTQY
TRBV4-1	TRBJ1-1	ASSHSKRSRMNTEAF
TRBV5-6	TRBJ2-6	ASSLVPGAGANVLT
TRBV4-2	TRBJ1-3	ASSQAQGAPGNTIY
TRBV28	TRBJ2-7	ASSQGGPSYEQY
TRBV29-1	TRBJ1-1	SAGGLTNTEAF
TRBV27	TRBJ1-2	ASSIGRGHGGYT
TRBV5-5	TRBJ1-2	ASSLGGQPINYGYT
TRBV5-1	TRBJ2-1	ASSWGLAGGSYNEQF
TRBV5-4	TRBJ1-4	ASYKRETGNEKLF
TRBV7-7	TRBJ2-2	ASSLGSGAGELF
TRBV27	TRBJ2-5	ASSLWDRTGKETQY
TRBV30	TRBJ1-2	ACPYWTGKNYGYT
TRBV6-5	TRBJ1-2	ASSYSSGGPNGYT
TRBV3-1/TRBV3-2	TRBJ2-3	ASSPRSPRGTDTQY
TRBV6-5	TRBJ1-4	ASSFTWGANEKLF
TRBV5-5	TRBJ1-2	ASSSGTGSYGYT
TRBV5-1	TRBJ2-3	ASSLAQGTDTQY
TRBV10-3	TRBJ1-5	AISGLSGPNQPQH
TRBV11-2	TRBJ1-1	ASSRPAGGEAF
TRBV6-4	TRBJ1-2	ASSDSGGVYGYT
TRBV2	TRBJ1-1	ASSYRGDTEAF
TRBV15	TRBJ2-1	ATSRGDKYNEQF